These 5 T cell receptor beta chains came from one sample sequenced in a study of read filtering for tumor transcriptome and immune sequencing. Molecular barcoded adaptors covering alpha/delta and beta/gamma chains were used on around 400 ng RNA. TCRdb re-called the reads through MiXCR, storing one row per CDR3 protein. The table shows tens of thousands of distinct CDR3 sequences, with approximately 17% occurring only once. Sequencing was carried out using a population of CD138-negative cells sorted from bone marrow. These receptors all stem from a donor aged 40 or older with multiple myeloma.

A few counts support this clonotype. This could be a read error, since a much larger clone is one nucleotide away. The chain carries TRBV20-1 and TRBJ2-7, with TRBD2 as a possible D gene (6 bases). The CDR3 totals 12 residues. Germline V lookup: CDR1 DFQATT, CDR2 SNEGSKA (reference sequence). The CDR3 DNA is TGCAGTGCTAGACGCGGGGAATACGGGCAGTACTTC. This sequence encodes CSARRGEYGQYF.

Worth noting for this clonotype: A much larger clone differs from this one at a single base, so this may be a read error. This rearrangement joins TRBV29-1 to TRBJ2-5, with 7 bases matching TRBD2. Trimming took 6 bases from V and 5 from J; bases not matched to a gene: 15. The CDR3 has 15 residues. The V gene's germline CDR1 is SQVTM and CDR2 ANQGSEA. The CDR3 DNA reads TGCAGCGTCGATGATGGACTAGACGCCGGGGAGACCCAGTACTTC. As protein: CSVDDGLDAGETQYF.

This clonotype was recorded at least ten times. This chain uses TRBV7-9 with TRBJ2-2, with unresolved D. V was clipped by 5 bases and J by 0 bases, with 13 bases between them. Germline assignment: CDR1 SEHNR and CDR2 FQNEAQ (reference sequence). The CDR3 runs 16 residues. CDR3 nucleotides: TGTGCCAGCAGCCGACAACTACTTACGAACACCGGGGAGCTGTTTTTT. It translates to CASSRQLLTNTGELFF.

By frequency in the sample, this clonotype is large. J is TRBJ1-1 and V is TRBV28; no clear D gene. V lost 5 bases and J lost 6, with 10 bases in between. There are 12 residues in the CDR3. The germline V gene encodes CDR1 MDHEN and CDR2 SYDVKM. The CDR3 region is CASSRLIPEAFF. CDR3 coding DNA: TGTGCCAGCAGTCGTCTCATACCTGAAGCTTTCTTT.

This clonotype has more than one count but fewer than ten. This chain uses TRBV30 with TRBJ2-2; D unclear. V lost 3 bases to trimming and J lost 4 bases, with 9 bases between them. The CDR3 is 13 residues long. Germline CDR1 is GTSNPN and CDR2 is SVGIG (reference sequence). CDR3 protein: CAWRYGSTGELFF. The CDR3 region has the DNA TGTGCCTGGAGATATGGTAGCACCGGGGAGCTGTTTTTT.